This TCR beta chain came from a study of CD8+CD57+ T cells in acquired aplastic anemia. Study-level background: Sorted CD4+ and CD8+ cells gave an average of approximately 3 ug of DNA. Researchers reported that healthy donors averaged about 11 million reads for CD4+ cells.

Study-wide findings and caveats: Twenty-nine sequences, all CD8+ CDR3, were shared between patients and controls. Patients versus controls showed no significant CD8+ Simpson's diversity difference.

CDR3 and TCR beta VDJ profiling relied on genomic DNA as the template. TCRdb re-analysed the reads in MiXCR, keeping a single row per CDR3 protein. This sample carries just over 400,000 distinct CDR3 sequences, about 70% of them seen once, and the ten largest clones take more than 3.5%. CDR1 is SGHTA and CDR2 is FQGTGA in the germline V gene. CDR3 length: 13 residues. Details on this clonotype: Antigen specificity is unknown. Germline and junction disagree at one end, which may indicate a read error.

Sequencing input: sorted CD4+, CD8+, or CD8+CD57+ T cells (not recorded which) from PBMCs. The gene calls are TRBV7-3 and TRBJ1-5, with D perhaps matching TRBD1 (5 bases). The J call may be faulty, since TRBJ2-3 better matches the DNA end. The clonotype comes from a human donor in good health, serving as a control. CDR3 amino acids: CASSEACTGTQYF. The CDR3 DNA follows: TGTGCCAGCAGCGAGGCGTGTACAGGTACGCAGTATTTT.